This T cell receptor beta chain was recovered during a study of memory CD4+ T cells and cytomegalovirus serostatus. Looking at the study overall: Donors were healthy Belgian adults, 8 to 10 CMV seropositive and around 23 seronegative.

Sequencing was performed with immunoSEQ multiplex PCR; in TCRdb, only in-frame clones are kept and a portion is missing. The data show about 56,000 clones, about four fifths seen once. About this clone itself: No antigen is known for it.

Single viable CD3+CD4+CD8-CD45RO+ cells were sorted as the memory CD4+ T cells. Findings of the study overall: Suggested: most of the CMV-linked TCR signature lies in CD4+ memory cells. About 40% of the roughly 160 known CMV-associated TCRbeta sequences appeared in CD4+ memory. A US-trained random forest predicted CMV serostatus with median AUC around 0.9.

Specimen: memory CD4+ T cells from blood. The sequence was obtained from an adult in good health and CMV-seronegative.

The DNA of the CDR3 is TGTGCCAGCAGCTTAGGTCTAGCCTACGAGCAGTACTTC. Translated, it gives CASSLGLAYEQYF. The J gene is TRBJ2-7, the V gene TRBV11-2; D uncertain. Between the trimmed V and J ends, which lost 1 base and 2 bases, there was a span of 6 bases. The CDR3 has 13 amino acids. Germline V lookup: CDR1 SGHAT, CDR2 FQNNGV.